This is a list of T cell receptor beta chains from one sample in a study of a mutant IDH1 vaccine in newly diagnosed glioma. Measured with immunoSEQ multiplex PCR; TCRdb has only the in-frame clones, and not every one. The sample records about 62,000 clones, around nine tenths being singletons. These receptors' targets are unknown. The source material was PBMCs, sampled from a glioma patient whose treatment included an IDH1 peptide vaccine. The receptor source for this set is a man between 35 and 55 years old with glioma. The CDR3 runs from the conserved cysteine through the conserved F or W. The D gene is left open where the match is weak. Where a row states a size, it is once, few, many or the class of an expanded clone; other rows omit it.

TRBD2 | TRBJ2-3 | TRBV6-6 | - | TGTGCCAGCAGGCCGCTAATAGCGGGGGGTCTAGATACGCAGTATTTT | CASRPLIAGGLDTQYF
TRBD2 | TRBJ2-1 | TRBV11-3 | once | TGTGCCAGCAGCTTAAGGGGACTAGGATACGATGAGCAGTTCTTC | CASSLRGLGYDEQFF
TRBD2 | TRBJ2-5 | TRBV7-2 | - | TGTGCCAGCAGCTTAGACCCTCTAGCGGGAGGTCGTGAGACCCAGTACTTC | CASSLDPLAGGRETQYF
- | TRBJ1-1 | TRBV5-4 | few | TGTGCCAGCAGCTCTAGGGGGAACACTGAAGCTTTCTTT | CASSSRGNTEAFF
TRBD1 | TRBJ2-4 | TRBV19 | once | TGTGCCAGTAGCGGACAGGGAGTAAACATTCAGTACTTC | CASSGQGVNIQYF
- | TRBJ2-6 | TRBV14 | - | TGTGCCAGCAGCCAAAATCGAGCCTTCCTCTCTGGGGCCAACGTCCTGACTTTC | CASSQNRAFLSGANVLTF
- | TRBJ2-1 | TRBV27 | - | TGTGCCAGCAGCCACGTGTGGGTTGGGGTCAATGAGCAGTTCTTC | CASSHVWVGVNEQFF
TRBD2 | TRBJ2-1 | TRBV5-4 | once | TGTGCCAGCAGCGCGACTAGCGGGGGGGCCGGATACAATGAGCAGTTCTTC | CASSATSGGAGYNEQFF
TRBD1 | TRBJ1-4 | TRBV10-2 | - | TGCGCCAGCAGTGAGTCAGGACAGGGAGGAGAAAAACTGTTTTTT | CASSESGQGGEKLFF
- | TRBJ1-2 | TRBV27 | - | TGTGCCAGCAGTTTATCATCGGGGGCGGGGGGCTACACCTTC | CASSLSSGAGGYTF
TRBD1 | TRBJ2-1 | TRBV18 | - | TGTGCCAGCTCACCACGGACAGGGCAGGATGAGCAGTTCTTC | CASSPRTGQDEQFF
- | TRBJ1-2 | TRBV30 | - | TGTGCCTGGAGTCGGGACACCGACTATGGCTACACCTTC | CAWSRDTDYGYTF
- | TRBJ1-5 | TRBV6-5 | - | TGTGCCAGCAGGAACAGGGCAGGGGGCAATCAGCCCCAGCATTTT | CASRNRAGGNQPQHF
- | TRBJ2-5 | TRBV5-5 | - | TGTGCCAGCAGCTTGTGGACAGCCGCCGGGGAGACCCAGTACTTC | CASSLWTAAGETQYF
- | TRBJ2-2 | TRBV27 | once | TGTGCCAGCAGTTTAATAGGGTTTGGTAACACCGGGGAGCTGTTTTTT | CASSLIGFGNTGELFF
- | TRBJ2-1 | TRBV5-4 | once | TGTGCCAGCAGCCGGGACGAAGGCCACAATGAGCAGTTCTTC | CASSRDEGHNEQFF
TRBD2 | TRBJ2-3 | TRBV7-3 | - | TGTGCCAGCAGCTCGCTAGCGGGAGGGAGGGCAGATACGCAGTATTTT | CASSSLAGGRADTQYF
TRBD2 | TRBJ2-3 | TRBV15 | - | TGTGCCACCAGCAGAGATGGACTAGCGGGGACAGATACGCAGTATTTT | CATSRDGLAGTDTQYF
- | TRBJ1-2 | TRBV4-1 | - | TGCGCCAGCAGCCAAGAAGCGGGTGATGGGTATGGCTACACCTTC | CASSQEAGDGYGYTF
TRBD1 | TRBJ2-3 | TRBV28 | - | TGTGCCAGCAGTCCTGACAGGGTTCAGGATACGCAGTATTTT | CASSPDRVQDTQYF
TRBD1 | TRBJ1-6 | TRBV6-6 | - | TGTGCCAGCAGAGAGGGGGCCATAGATAATTCACCCCTCCACTTT | CASREGAIDNSPLHF
- | TRBJ1-2 | TRBV29-1 | once | TGCAGCGTTGCGGCGGCGAGCTATGGCTACACCTTC | CSVAAASYGYTF
TRBD2 | TRBJ2-5 | TRBV4-2 | - | TGTGCCAGCAGCCAAGATGGACTAGGAGGGGTAGAGACCCAGTACTTC | CASSQDGLGGVETQYF
TRBD1 | TRBJ1-2 | TRBV30 | once | TGTGCCTGGAGTGTAGGGGGGACAGGGGAAGACTACACCTTC | CAWSVGGTGEDYTF
TRBD2 | TRBJ2-1 | TRBV30 | - | TGTGCCTGGAGTGGACTAGCGGGACCTGGGGATGAGCAGTTCTTC | CAWSGLAGPGDEQFF
TRBD1 | TRBJ2-1 | TRBV19 | - | TGTGCCAGTTCCCGGACAGGGTGGTATGAGCAGTTCTTC | CASSRTGWYEQFF
- | TRBJ2-5 | TRBV11-3 | few | TGTGCCAGCAGCACTACACCTAGGGGGACCCAGTACTTC | CASSTTPRGTQYF
TRBD1 | TRBJ1-1 | TRBV6-1 | - | TGTGCCAGCAGTGAAGCGAGGGGGCCCACTGAAGCTTTCTTT | CASSEARGPTEAFF
TRBD1 | TRBJ2-1 | TRBV6-1 | - | TGTGCCAGCAGTGTAAGACAGGGGAGCTCCTACAATGAGCAGTTCTTC | CASSVRQGSSYNEQFF
- | TRBJ1-1 | TRBV19 | - | TGTGCCAGTAGTATTCAAGTGGGGATGCACACTGAAGCTTTCTTT | CASSIQVGMHTEAFF
- | TRBJ1-3 | TRBV7-9 | - | TGTGCCAGCAGCTCGGGGGATTCACTCTCTGGAAACACCATATATTTT | CASSSGDSLSGNTIYF
- | TRBJ1-5 | TRBV19 | - | TGTGCCAGTTCGGGCCTCGCGGGTAATCAGCCCCAGCATTTT | CASSGLAGNQPQHF